This TCR beta chain was captured in a study of T cell responses to AZD1222 COVID-19 vaccine. Study-wide results and limits: AZD1222 recipients seropositive at baseline numbered only six or seven. Two doses of AZD1222 preceded a rise in Spike-specific TCR breadth and depth. In all cases, repertoires were sampled only after the peak T cell response.

This CDR3 region has 16 residues. Germline V gene lookup returns CDR1 GTSNPN and CDR2 SVGIG (reference sequence). Trimming cost V 3 bases and J 0 bases, with 12 bases left between them. The protocol was immunoSEQ multiplex PCR, while the TCRdb copy is restricted to in-frame clones and leaves out a portion. The data hold some 120,000 clones, with about 91% observed a single time. Regarding this clone: What it binds is not known.

This specimen was peripheral blood, taken 28 days after the second AZD1222 dose. This sequence originates from an adult who received the AZD1222 COVID-19 vaccine. The chain uses TRBV30 and TRBJ1-6; perhaps TRBD1 as D (6 bases). CDR3 sequence (DNA): TGTGCCTGGAGCCGGGACATTAGCTCCTATAATTCACCCCTCCACTTT. It codes for CAWSRDISSYNSPLHF.